This TCR beta chain was retrieved from a study of T cells after yellow fever vaccination. Study in general: Each low-cell-number fraction was prepared by means of SMART-Seq v4 Ultra Low Input.

TCRdb re-derived calls from the 5' RACE reads in MiXCR, one entry per CDR3 protein. The sample has 360,000 or so distinct CDR3 sequences, under 14% seen once; the top ten hold 15% to 20%. Germline lookup yields CDR1 MNHEY and CDR2 SMNVEV (reference sequence). Unmatched junction bases numbered 4, after V lost 3 bases and J lost 1 base. CDR3 length: 15 amino acids. The clonotype originates from a man between 18 and 35 years old who received the YFV17D yellow fever vaccine. The sample was PBMCs, taken on the day of the first yellow fever vaccination. The V call is TRBV27, the J call TRBJ2-7, with 9 bases aligning to TRBD1. In nucleotides, the CDR3 is TGTGCCAGCAGTTTCACGGGGACAGGGTCCTACGAGCAGTACTTC. This encodes CASSFTGTGSYEQYF.